This is a list of T cell receptor beta chains from one sample in a study of blood T cell repertoires in COVID-19. Produced via immunoSEQ multiplex PCR; TCRdb's table is partial and in-frame only. This sample carries tens of thousands of clones, about 85% of them seen once, and the ten largest clones take roughly 14%. Sequencing used peripheral blood. The receptor set was obtained from a human donor in a cohort sampled during active COVID-19. Each CDR3 is given without its conserved first and last residue.

TRBV4-2,TRBJ2-3,ASSQDRDTDTQY
TRBV11-3,TRBJ2-4,ASSSPGDRGDIQY
TRBV28,TRBJ1-3,ASSSPQGRNTIY
TRBV28,TRBJ2-3,ASSLFRGTSGGTQY
TRBV6-2/TRBV6-3,TRBJ1-5,ASSGFGQGNGQPQH
TRBV6-6,TRBJ1-1,ASSRGQVPSNTEAF
TRBV4-3,TRBJ2-3,ASSQTSGGTDTQY
TRBV7-6,TRBJ1-1,ASSAAGLELTEAF
TRBV3-1/TRBV3-2,TRBJ1-1,ASSGTVNTEAF
TRBV4-2,TRBJ2-7,ASSQESGGPYEQY
TRBV27,TRBJ2-7,ASSSALFSYEQY
TRBV7-2,TRBJ2-1,ASSLAGRNEQF
TRBV5-1,TRBJ1-2,ASSLVGSTGSYGYT
TRBV20-1,TRBJ2-3,SASPGTSRADTQY
TRBV7-8,TRBJ2-7,ASSQQAGAKIYEQY
TRBV10-1,TRBJ2-7,ASRGDFYEQY
TRBV29-1,TRBJ2-7,SVRTEPYEQY
TRBV7-2,TRBJ1-6,ASSLERSYNSPLH
TRBV6-5,TRBJ2-7,ASRTTAYEQY
TRBV4-3,TRBJ2-5,ASSQDPGYQETQY
TRBV30,TRBJ1-6,AWSREGNSPLH
TRBV19,TRBJ1-2,ASKIPDRGWGYT
TRBV30,TRBJ2-2,AWSLQGAGELF
TRBV7-3,TRBJ2-7,ASSLNPAGASGQY
TRBV3-1/TRBV3-2,TRBJ1-1,ASSQRQGGAF
TRBV9,TRBJ2-1,ASSVYIRNEQF
TRBV7-2,TRBJ2-1,ASSWGLAISYNEQF
TRBV28,TRBJ2-1,ASSSITGGSYNEQF
TRBV7-3,TRBJ1-1,ASSFTGNTEAF
TRBV7-2,TRBJ1-1,ASSSRGNGNTEAF
TRBV6-6,TRBJ2-3,ASSKSPSVDTQY
TRBV6-2/TRBV6-3,TRBJ1-5,ASNPGTGESQPQH
TRBV13,TRBJ2-3,ASSLRGNTDTQY
TRBV4-3,TRBJ2-3,ASSPHGVTGGGTDTQY
TRBV9,TRBJ1-2,ASSARDRSPNYGYT
TRBV7-9,TRBJ2-1,ASSLGSGYEQF
TRBV20-1,TRBJ1-3,SASPSYRAANTIY
TRBV7-2,TRBJ1-6,ASSLAQRDSPLH
TRBV7-2,TRBJ2-1,ASSLVAGGQYNEQF
TRBV12-3/TRBV12-4,TRBJ2-7,ASARVLSYEQY
TRBV5-5,TRBJ2-1,ASSLDPGGRYGEQF
TRBV9,TRBJ2-7,ASSVGGRGDYEQY
TRBV15,TRBJ2-1,ATSRDPGAGGTYNEQF
TRBV30,TRBJ1-6,AWRRQGNHSPLH
TRBV28,TRBJ2-3,AITRGGPVRDTQY
TRBV11-3,TRBJ2-3,ASSPHLPGLGGTDTQY
TRBV15,TRBJ1-3,ATSRGPGNTIY
TRBV21-1,TRBJ1-1,ASSKLQRTGENTEAF
TRBV4-1,TRBJ1-2,ASSQPLRTPNYGYT